These 16 T cell receptor beta chains originate from one sample sequenced in a study of cytomegalovirus exposure and HLA in healthy donors. Sequencing used immunoSEQ multiplex PCR; TCRdb keeps in-frame clones, though not all of them. Of roughly 56,000 clones in the sample, approximately 92% were seen once. Specimen: PBMCs. The receptor set was obtained from a man between 18 and 35 years old in good health and CMV-seronegative.

The rearrangement joins TRBV6-5 to TRBJ1-1; D perhaps matches TRBD1 (5 bases). This CDR3 has 11 residues. CDR1 and CDR2 (germline): MNHEY, SVGAGI. Trimming took off 10 bases at V and 6 bases at J, with 12 bases between the two ends. CDR3 sequence reads: CATSAGPEAFF. In DNA form, the CDR3 reads TGTGCCACCTCCGCAGGGCCTGAAGCTTTCTTT.

The chain is built from TRBV4-2 and TRBJ2-7; weak D call: TRBD1 (5 bases). This CDR3 is 17 amino acids long. Trimming removed 0 bases from V and 0 bases from J, with 15 bases in between. Per germline, CDR1 LGHNA and CDR2 YNFKEQ. CDR3 region: CASSQERDSAFSYEQYF. The CDR3 nucleotides read TGTGCCAGCAGCCAAGAGAGAGACAGCGCCTTCTCCTACGAGCAGTACTTC.

This clone has only one observation. This chain uses TRBV5-1 with TRBJ2-1; unclear D gene. The CDR3 is 16 amino acids. CDR1 SGHRS and CDR2 YFSETQ come from the germline V gene. The germline V and J ends were trimmed by 3 bases and 0 bases, with 13 bases remaining between them. The CDR3 region has the DNA TGCGCCAGCAGCTCCACCACAATACGCTCCTACAATGAGCAGTTCTTC. Translated, it gives CASSSTTIRSYNEQFF.

The chain links TRBV5-6 to TRBJ2-7, with 11 bases matching TRBD1. The germline CDR1 and CDR2 sequences are SGHDT and YYEEEE. The trim removed 2 bases at V and 6 bases at J, leaving 4 bases unmatched. This CDR3 comprises 14 residues. In DNA, the CDR3 is TGTGCCAGCAGCTTTGGGACAGGGGGACGCGAGCAGTACTTC. It is translated as CASSFGTGGREQYF.

The genes are TRBV27 and TRBJ2-7, with a tentative D call TRBD2 (6 bases). The germline CDR1 and CDR2 sequences are MNHEY and SMNVEV (reference sequence). CDR3 length: 14 residues. With 4 bases removed from V and 1 base from J, the gap between germline ends came to 11 bases. DNA for the CDR3: TGTGCCAGCAGTTCGGACTATTGGTCCTACGAGCAGTACTTC. This sequence encodes CASSSDYWSYEQYF.

The chain joins TRBV5-6 to TRBJ2-2; possibly TRBD1 for D (5 bases). The ends were cut back, 0 bases at V and 3 bases at J, with 12 bases in the middle. The CDR3 has 16 amino acids. Germline-derived CDR1 and CDR2 are SGHDT and YYEEEE. The CDR3 sequence is CASSLAGQGDTGELFF. The CDR3 DNA reads TGTGCCAGCAGCTTGGCCGGGCAGGGCGACACCGGGGAGCTGTTTTTT.

The rearrangement joins TRBV5-1 to TRBJ2-7; a weak D match, TRBD1 (6 bases). V gave up 2 bases and J gave up 6 bases, with 12 bases separating them. The CDR3 is 13 residues long. The germline V gene encodes CDR1 SGHRS and CDR2 YFSETQ. CDR3 amino acids: CASSLDGGPEQYF. The CDR3 DNA reads TGCGCCAGCAGCTTAGATGGGGGCCCCGAGCAGTACTTC.

The chain joins TRBV7-2 to TRBJ2-1, with 7 bases that match TRBD2. Germline CDR1 SGHTA, CDR2 FQGNSA. Unmatched junction bases numbered 5, after V lost 0 bases and J lost 6 bases. This CDR3 comprises 15 residues. The CDR3 DNA reads as TGTGCCAGCAGCTTAGCGGGAGGGCCGGGCAATGAGCAGTTCTTC. The encoded protein is CASSLAGGPGNEQFF. The variable domain in full, with the rest retrieved from reference TRBV7-2 and TRBJ2-1, is GAGVSQSPSNKVTEKGKDVELRCDPISGHTALYWYRQSLGQGLEFLIYFQGNSAPDKSGLPSDRFSAERTGGSVSTLTIQRTQQEDSAVYLCASSLAGGPGNEQFFGPGTRLTVL.

This chain links TRBV10-1 with TRBJ2-7; D gene uncertain. CDR1 and CDR2 (germline): WNHNN, SYGVQD (reference sequence). The CDR3 consists of 11 residues. V lost 2 bases, J lost 5 bases, and 4 bases lay in between. The DNA of the CDR3 is TGCGCCAGCAGTGAGGGCCACGAGCAGTACTTC. It translates to CASSEGHEQYF.

As DNA, the CDR3 is TGTGCCAGCAGTCCCTATGCAACTAATGAAAAACTGTTTTTT. Protein product: CASSPYATNEKLFF. The chain has TRBV28 and TRBJ1-4; D ambiguous. V was shortened by 5 bases and J by 0 bases, with 7 bases between the two germline ends. The CDR3 has 14 amino acids. The germline gives CDR1 MDHEN, CDR2 SYDVKM. Variable domain in full (rest from reference TRBV28 and TRBJ1-4): DVKVTQSSRYLVKRTGEKVFLECVQDMDHENMFWYRQDPGLGLRLIYFSYDVKMKEKGDIPEGYSVSREKKERFSLILESASTNQTSMYLCASSPYATNEKLFFGSGTQLSVL.

The rearrangement links TRBV28 to TRBJ2-1; 11 bases fit TRBD2. The CDR3 extends over 17 amino acids. Germline V gene lookup returns CDR1 MDHEN and CDR2 SYDVKM. J lost 5 bases, V lost 3 bases, and 9 bases had no gene match. The CDR3 sequence is CASSFWEPGLADNEQFF. The CDR3 DNA sequence: TGTGCCAGCAGTTTTTGGGAGCCGGGACTAGCGGACAATGAGCAGTTCTTC.

This clone appeared a single time. The genes are TRBV6-6 and TRBJ2-7; 9 positions match TRBD1. The CDR3 is 13 residues long. The V segment lost 5 bases and the J segment 7 bases; nucleotides outside the gene matches: 6. In germline, CDR1 is MNHNY, CDR2 SVGAGI (reference sequence). Here the CDR3 reads CASSKRQGEEQYF. DNA of the CDR3: TGTGCCAGCAGTAAGCGACAGGGGGAAGAGCAGTACTTC.

The CDR3 DNA is TGCGCCAGCAGCCCGATTATGAGGGGAGGGGCCAAAAACATTCAGTACTTC. Translating gives CASSPIMRGGAKNIQYF. The chain joins TRBV4-1 to TRBJ2-4; 7 bases align to TRBD2. This CDR3 is built from 17 residues. The J segment lost 1 base and the V segment lost 4 bases, leaving 10 bases of the junction unmatched. CDR1 and CDR2 from the germline V gene are MGHRA and YSYEKL.

This rearrangement joins TRBV6-1 to TRBJ1-2; 10 positions agree with TRBD1. This CDR3 has 14 amino acids. The germline gives CDR1 MNHNS, CDR2 SASEGT. The J segment lost 4 bases and the V segment lost 6 bases, leaving 5 bases of the junction unmatched. The CDR3 loop is CASRPGQGSYGYTF. The CDR3 DNA sequence: TGTGCCAGCAGGCCGGGACAGGGGTCCTATGGCTACACCTTC.

A single count supports this clone. The J gene is TRBJ2-1, the V gene TRBV9, with 11 positions matching TRBD2. The CDR3 loop spans 15 amino acids. J gave up 7 bases and V 4 bases, and 7 bases lay outside the gene matches. Germline CDR1 SGDLS, CDR2 YYNGEE. The CDR3 DNA sequence: TGTGCCAGCAGCTCAGCCACTAGCGGGAGTAATGAGCAGTTCTTC. It specifies CASSSATSGSNEQFF.

The rearrangement joins TRBV6-5 to TRBJ2-7; the D gene is possibly TRBD1 (6 bases). Germline V gene sequence: CDR1 MNHEY, CDR2 SVGAGI. There are 14 residues in the CDR3. V was clipped by 7 bases and J by 0 bases, with 13 bases between them. The CDR3 DNA reads as TGTGCCAGCATTCGGACAGCCAGCTCCTACGAGCAGTACTTC. It specifies CASIRTASSYEQYF.